This paragraph covers one TCR beta chain sequence. These data come from a study of blood T cell repertoires in COVID-19. Study-wide background: Samples came from the United States, Italy and Spain, spanning acute and convalescent COVID-19. T cells, B-cell-depleted T cells, or PBMCs provided the cDNA or gDNA that served as material.

Enrollment of patients from Seattle took place during active infection, with longitudinal follow-up. Per the authors' pipeline: Amplification from reference gene primers served as the basis for estimated nucleated cell counts. Profiled with immunoSEQ multiplex PCR; TCRdb holds only in-frame clones, not every one. The DNA gave D and trimming, while V, J and clone size come from that table. This table has fewer than 350,000 clones, 86% appearing once. Per germline, CDR1 MNHNS and CDR2 SASEGT. After removal of 3 bases from V and 10 bases from J, the junction contained 0 bases not matched to a gene. The CDR3 spans 12 residues.

The receptor was isolated from a woman aged 25 to 39 with COVID-19, enrolled during active disease. Source material: peripheral blood. V usage is TRBV6-1 and J usage is TRBJ1-4, with 9 bases fitting TRBD1. This CDR3 is CASSEGQGKLFF. CDR3 bases: TGTGCCAGCAGTGAGGGACAGGGAAAACTGTTTTTT.